The following is a T cell receptor beta chain sequence with its context. Its specificity is not known. The identical CDR3 is also encoded by other nucleotide sequences in the sample. This sample is drawn from a study of shared clonotypes between healthy human individuals. V gave up 4 bases and J gave up 4 bases; unmatched junction bases: 5. Germline CDR1 is SGHTA and CDR2 is FQGNSA. The CDR3 extends over 15 amino acids. Study-wide findings and caveats: A handful of donors shared about 4.5% of their naive CD4 clonotypes. The study found lower generation probabilities in non-shared clonotypes than in those shared by all four donors.

Deep-level running was used for the assay. The data were produced by immunoSEQ multiplex PCR, yet TCRdb's version contains in-frame clones alone and is incomplete. Of over a million clones listed, 75% to 85% were seen once; the top ten hold under 0.8%. The sequence derives from a man in his late teens or twenties in good health. Some clones in this sample may be carry-over from other donors' samples. The V gene is TRBV7-2, the J gene TRBJ2-1; 9 bases align to TRBD1. Sequencing was done on a sample of memory CD4+ T cells from PBMCs. The sample's subset: CD45RA-negative fraction. The CDR3, as DNA: TGTGCCAGCAGCTCCCGGGGACAGGGTTACAATGAGCAGTTCTTC. The encoded protein is CASSSRGQGYNEQFF.